This entry concerns a single TCR beta chain. The table came from immunoSEQ multiplex PCR; TCRdb's copy has only in-frame clones and leaves some out. In the table there are fewer than 200,000 clones, around four fifths of which are singletons. CDR1 is MDHEN and CDR2 is SYDVKM in the germline V gene. V shed 2 bases and J shed 1 base, with 8 bases lying between them. The CDR3 is 14 residues long. These data belong to a study of blood T cell repertoires in COVID-19. The genes are TRBV28 and TRBJ1-1, with D maybe TRBD1 (5 bases). The TCR originated in a woman at least 80 years old with COVID-19, enrolled during active disease. Sample: peripheral blood. CDR3 nucleotides: TGTGCCAGCAGTTTACCCGGGGGGAACACTGAAGCTTTCTTT. Amino acids: CASSLPGGNTEAFF.